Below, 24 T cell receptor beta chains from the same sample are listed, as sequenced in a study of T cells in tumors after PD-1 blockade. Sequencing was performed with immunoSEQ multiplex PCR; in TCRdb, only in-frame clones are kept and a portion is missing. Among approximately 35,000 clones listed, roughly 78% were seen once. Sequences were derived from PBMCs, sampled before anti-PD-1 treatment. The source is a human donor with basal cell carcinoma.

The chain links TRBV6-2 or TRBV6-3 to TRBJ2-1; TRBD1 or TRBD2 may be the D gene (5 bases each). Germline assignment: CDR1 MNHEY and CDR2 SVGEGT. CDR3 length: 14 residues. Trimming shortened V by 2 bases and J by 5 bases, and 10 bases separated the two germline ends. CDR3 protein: CASSYGGIDNEQFF. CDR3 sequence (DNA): TGTGCCAGCAGTTACGGGGGTATCGACAATGAGCAGTTCTTC.

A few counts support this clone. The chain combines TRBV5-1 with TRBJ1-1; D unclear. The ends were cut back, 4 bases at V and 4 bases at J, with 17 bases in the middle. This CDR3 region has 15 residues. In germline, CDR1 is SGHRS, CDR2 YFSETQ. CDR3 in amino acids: CASSVSVGLFTEAFF. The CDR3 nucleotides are TGCGCCAGCAGCGTCAGCGTAGGGTTATTCACTGAAGCTTTCTTT.

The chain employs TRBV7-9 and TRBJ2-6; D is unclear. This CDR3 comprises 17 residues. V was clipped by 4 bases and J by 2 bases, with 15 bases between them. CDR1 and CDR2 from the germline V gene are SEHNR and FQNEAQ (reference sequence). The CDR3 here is CASSSGPGLTGANVLTF. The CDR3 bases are TGTGCCAGCAGCTCCGGGCCCGGGCTCACTGGGGCCAACGTCCTGACTTTC.

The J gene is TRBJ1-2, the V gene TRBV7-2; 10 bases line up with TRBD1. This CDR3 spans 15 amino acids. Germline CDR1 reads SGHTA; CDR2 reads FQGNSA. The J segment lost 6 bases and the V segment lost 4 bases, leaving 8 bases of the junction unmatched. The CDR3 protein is CASSWRQGASDGYTF. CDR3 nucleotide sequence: TGTGCCAGCAGCTGGCGACAGGGGGCATCAGATGGCTACACCTTC.

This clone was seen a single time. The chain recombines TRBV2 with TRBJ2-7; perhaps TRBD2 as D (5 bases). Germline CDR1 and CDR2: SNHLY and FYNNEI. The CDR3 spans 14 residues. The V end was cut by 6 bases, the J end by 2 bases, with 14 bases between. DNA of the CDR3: TGTGCCAGCAGGCAAGGACTTACCGCCTACGAGCAGTACTTC. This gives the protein CASRQGLTAYEQYF. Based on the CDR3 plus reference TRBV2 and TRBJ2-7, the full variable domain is EPEVTQTPSHQVTQMGQEVILRCVPISNHLYFYWYRQILGQKVEFLVSFYNNEISEKSEIFDDQFSVERPDGSNFTLKIRSTKLEDSAMYFCASRQGLTAYEQYFGPGTRLTVT.

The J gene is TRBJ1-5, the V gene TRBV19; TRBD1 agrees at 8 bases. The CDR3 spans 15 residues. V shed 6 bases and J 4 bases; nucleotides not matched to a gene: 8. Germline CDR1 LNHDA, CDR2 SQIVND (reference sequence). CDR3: CASRSGQGGNQPQHF. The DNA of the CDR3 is TGTGCCAGTAGATCCGGACAGGGAGGGAATCAGCCCCAGCATTTT.

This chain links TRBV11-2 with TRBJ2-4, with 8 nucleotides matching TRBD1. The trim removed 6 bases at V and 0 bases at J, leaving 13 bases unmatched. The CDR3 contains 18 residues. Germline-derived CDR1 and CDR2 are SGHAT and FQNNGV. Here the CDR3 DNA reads TGTGCCAGCAGGCCCCCCGGTTCTGACAGGGGAGCCAAAAACATTCAGTACTTC. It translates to CASRPPGSDRGAKNIQYF.

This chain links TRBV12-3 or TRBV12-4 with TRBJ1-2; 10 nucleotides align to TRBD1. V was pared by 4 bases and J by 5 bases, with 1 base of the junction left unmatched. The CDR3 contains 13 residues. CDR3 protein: CASSWTGGYGYTF. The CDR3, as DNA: TGTGCCAGCAGTTGGACAGGGGGTTATGGCTACACCTTC.

The DNA for the CDR3 is TGCGCCAGCAGCATGTCAGGTGTATGGCAGTTCTTC. This gives the protein CASSMSGVWQFF. The genes are TRBV5-1 and TRBJ2-1; D gene uncertain. The ends were cut back, 4 bases at V and 12 bases at J, with 14 bases in the middle. The CDR3 sequence is 12 residues long. Looked up from germline, CDR1 is SGHRS and CDR2 is YFSETQ.

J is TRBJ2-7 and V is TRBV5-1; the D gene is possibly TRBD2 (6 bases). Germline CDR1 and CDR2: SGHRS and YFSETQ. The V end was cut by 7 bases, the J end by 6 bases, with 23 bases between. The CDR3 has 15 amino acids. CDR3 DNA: TGCGCCAGCGCCCCTGTGGAGGGGCTCCGGGGCGAGCAGTACTTC. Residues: CASAPVEGLRGEQYF.

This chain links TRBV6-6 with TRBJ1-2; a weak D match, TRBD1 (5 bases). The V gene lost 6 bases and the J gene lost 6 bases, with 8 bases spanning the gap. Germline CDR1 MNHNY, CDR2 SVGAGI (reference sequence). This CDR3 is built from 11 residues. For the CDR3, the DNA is TGTGCCAGCAGCCGGGGGGATGGCTACACCTTC. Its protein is CASSRGDGYTF.

CDR3 sequence reads: CASSFQGKEGNTIYF. CDR3 DNA: TGTGCCAGCAGCTTCCAGGGGAAAGAGGGAAACACCATATATTTT. V and J are TRBV11-3 and TRBJ1-3; maybe TRBD1 (6 bases). The CDR3 spans 15 residues. Per germline, CDR1 SGHNT and CDR2 YENEEA. The ends were cut back, 3 bases at V and 4 bases at J, with 13 bases in the middle.

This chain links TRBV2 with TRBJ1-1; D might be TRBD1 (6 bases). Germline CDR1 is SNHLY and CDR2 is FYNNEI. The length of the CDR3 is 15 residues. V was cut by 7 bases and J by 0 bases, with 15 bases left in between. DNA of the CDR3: TGTGCCAGCACCGAGGGGGTTTATATGAACACTGAAGCTTTCTTT. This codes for CASTEGVYMNTEAFF.

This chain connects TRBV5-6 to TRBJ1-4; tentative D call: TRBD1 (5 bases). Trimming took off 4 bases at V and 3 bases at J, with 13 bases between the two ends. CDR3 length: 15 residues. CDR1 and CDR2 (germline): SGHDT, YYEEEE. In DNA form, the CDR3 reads TGTGCCAGCAGCCCGTGGGGGTGGGCTAATGAAAAACTGTTTTTT. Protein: CASSPWGWANEKLFF.

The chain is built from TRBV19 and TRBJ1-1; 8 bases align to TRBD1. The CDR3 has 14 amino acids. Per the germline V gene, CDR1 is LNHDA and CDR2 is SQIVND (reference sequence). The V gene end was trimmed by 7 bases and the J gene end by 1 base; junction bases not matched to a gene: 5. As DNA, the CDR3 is TGTGCCAGTAATTACGGACAGGGGAACACTGAAGCTTTCTTT. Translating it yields CASNYGQGNTEAFF.

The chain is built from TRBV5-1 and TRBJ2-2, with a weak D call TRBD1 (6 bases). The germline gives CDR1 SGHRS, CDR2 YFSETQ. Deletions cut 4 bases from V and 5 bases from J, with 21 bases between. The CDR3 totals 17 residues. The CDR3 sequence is CASSETSRGTLTGELFF. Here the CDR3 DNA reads TGCGCCAGCAGCGAAACCTCTCGAGGGACACTGACCGGGGAGCTGTTTTTT.

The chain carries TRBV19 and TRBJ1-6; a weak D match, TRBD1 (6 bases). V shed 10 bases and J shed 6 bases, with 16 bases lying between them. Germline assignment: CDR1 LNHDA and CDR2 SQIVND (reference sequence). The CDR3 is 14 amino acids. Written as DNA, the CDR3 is TGTGCCACCTCCGGGGGGCAGGGTAATTCACCCCTCCACTTT. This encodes CATSGGQGNSPLHF.

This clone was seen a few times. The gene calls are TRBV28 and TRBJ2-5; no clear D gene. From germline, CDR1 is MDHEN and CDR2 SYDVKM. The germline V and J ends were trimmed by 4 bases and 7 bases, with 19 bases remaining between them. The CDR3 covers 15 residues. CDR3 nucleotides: TGTGCCAGCAGTTCCACCCTCCAATCGATGCTGACCCAGTACTTC. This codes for CASSSTLQSMLTQYF.

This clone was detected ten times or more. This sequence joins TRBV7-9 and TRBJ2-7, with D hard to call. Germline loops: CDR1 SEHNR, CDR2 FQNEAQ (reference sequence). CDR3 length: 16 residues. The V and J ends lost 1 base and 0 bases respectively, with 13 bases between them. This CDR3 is CASSLVPGRSSYEQYF. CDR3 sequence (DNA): TGTGCCAGCAGCTTAGTCCCAGGTAGGAGCTCCTACGAGCAGTACTTC.

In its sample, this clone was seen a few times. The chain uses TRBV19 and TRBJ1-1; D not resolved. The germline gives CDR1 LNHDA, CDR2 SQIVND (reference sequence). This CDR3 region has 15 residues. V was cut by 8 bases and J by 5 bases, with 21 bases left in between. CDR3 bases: TGTGCCAGTGGAAGCCGAGGTAGGACTGGGACTGAAGCTTTCTTT. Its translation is CASGSRGRTGTEAFF.

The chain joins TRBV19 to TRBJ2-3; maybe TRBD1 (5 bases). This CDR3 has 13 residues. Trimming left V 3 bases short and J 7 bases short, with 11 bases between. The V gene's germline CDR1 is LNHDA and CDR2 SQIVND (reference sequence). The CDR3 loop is CASSIRTWNTQYF. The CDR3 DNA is TGTGCCAGTAGTATCCGGACATGGAATACGCAGTATTTT.

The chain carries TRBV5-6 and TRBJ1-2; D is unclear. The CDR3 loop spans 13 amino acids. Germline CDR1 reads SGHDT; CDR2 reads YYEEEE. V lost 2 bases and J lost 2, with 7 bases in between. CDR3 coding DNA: TGTGCCAGCAGCTTTAAGGCCAACTATGGCTACACCTTC. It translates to CASSFKANYGYTF.

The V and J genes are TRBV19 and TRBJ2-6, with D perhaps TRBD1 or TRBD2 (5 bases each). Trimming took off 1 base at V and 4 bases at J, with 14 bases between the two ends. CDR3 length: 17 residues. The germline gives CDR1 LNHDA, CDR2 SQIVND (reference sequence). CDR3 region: CASSIVPGLGGANVLTF. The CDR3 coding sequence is TGTGCCAGTAGTATAGTGCCGGGGCTCGGGGGGGCCAACGTCCTGACTTTC.

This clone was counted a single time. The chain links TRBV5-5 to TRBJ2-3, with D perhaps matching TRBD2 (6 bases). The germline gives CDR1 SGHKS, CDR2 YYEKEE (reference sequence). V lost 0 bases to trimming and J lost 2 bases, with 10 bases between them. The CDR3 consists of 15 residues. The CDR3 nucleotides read TGTGCCAGCAGCTTGGGGAGGGCTCACACAGATACGCAGTATTTT. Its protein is CASSLGRAHTDTQYF.